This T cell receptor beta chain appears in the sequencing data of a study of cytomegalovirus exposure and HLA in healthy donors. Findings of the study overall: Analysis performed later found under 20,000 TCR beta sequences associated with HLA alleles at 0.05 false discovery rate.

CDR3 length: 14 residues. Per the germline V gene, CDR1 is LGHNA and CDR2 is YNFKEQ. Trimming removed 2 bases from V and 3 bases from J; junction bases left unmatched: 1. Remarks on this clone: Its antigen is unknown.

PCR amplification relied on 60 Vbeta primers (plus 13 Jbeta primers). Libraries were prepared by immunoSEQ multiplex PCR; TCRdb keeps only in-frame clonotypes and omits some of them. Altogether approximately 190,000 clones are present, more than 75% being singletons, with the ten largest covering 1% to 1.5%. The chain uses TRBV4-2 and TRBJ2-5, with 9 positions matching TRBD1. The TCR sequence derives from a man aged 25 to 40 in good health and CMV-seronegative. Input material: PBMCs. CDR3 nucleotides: TGTGCCAGCAGCCAACGGACAGGGGAAGAGACCCAGTACTTC. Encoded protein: CASSQRTGEETQYF.